This T cell receptor (beta chain) was identified in a study of CD8 T cells in ankylosing spondylitis. Study-wide findings and caveats: Seemingly distinctive of ankylosing spondylitis blood was a TCR beta motif formed by eight highly homologous variants.

This clonotype was detected ten times or more. Its specificity is unknown. This CDR3 comprises 16 residues. The J segment lost 6 bases and the V segment lost 2 bases, leaving 9 bases of the junction unmatched. The germline V gene encodes CDR1 MNHEY and CDR2 SVGAGI. A quantitative 5'-RACE method, one with molecular barcodes, was used to make TCR beta libraries. TCRdb independently ran MiXCR on the 5' RACE reads; one entry per CDR3 protein. This sample carries 150,000 to 200,000 distinct CDR3 sequences, around 17% of them seen once, and the ten largest clones take around 7.6%. The receptor was derived from a male donor with ankylosing spondylitis or in good health (not recorded which). This chain joins TRBV6-5 and TRBJ2-1; TRBD1 aligns across 8 bases. The sequencing input was blood, either unsorted or a sorted T cell fraction (not recorded which). The CDR3 nucleotides are TGTGCCAGCAGTTACGGGTGGCAGGGGGCGGGCAATGAGCAGTTCTTC. It specifies CASSYGWQGAGNEQFF.